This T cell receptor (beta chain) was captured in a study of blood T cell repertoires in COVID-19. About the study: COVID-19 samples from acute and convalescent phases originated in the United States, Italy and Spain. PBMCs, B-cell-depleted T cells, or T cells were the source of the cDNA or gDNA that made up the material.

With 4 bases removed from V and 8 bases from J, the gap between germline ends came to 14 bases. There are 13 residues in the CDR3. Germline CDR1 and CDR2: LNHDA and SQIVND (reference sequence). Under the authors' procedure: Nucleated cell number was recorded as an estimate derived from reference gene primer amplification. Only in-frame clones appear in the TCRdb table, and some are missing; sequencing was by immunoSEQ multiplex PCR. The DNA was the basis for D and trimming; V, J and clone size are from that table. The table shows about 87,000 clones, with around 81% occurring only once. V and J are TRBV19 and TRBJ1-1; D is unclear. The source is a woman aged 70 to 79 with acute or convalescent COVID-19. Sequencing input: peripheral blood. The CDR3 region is CASSTLGEREAFF. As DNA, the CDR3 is TGTGCCAGTAGTACCCTAGGCGAGAGGGAAGCTTTCTTT.